This T cell receptor beta chain comes out of a study of T cells in Graves' hyperthyroidism and ophthalmopathy. Study at large: Any treatment followed the collection of peripheral blood at initial diagnosis. Findings and caveats of the study: Before onset, ophthalmopathy was predicted by the model a median around 6.5 months earlier. Most clonotypes expanded in thyroid above 0.001 were likewise present in blood.

Not enrolled were patients with uncontrolled infection, other autoimmune disease, pregnancy or lactation. In this sample, this clonotype turned up many times. What it binds is unknown. Amplified regions were TCR beta CDR3 sequences from RNA transcripts. Carried out on the TCR CDR3, a first-round RT-PCR used the HTBI primer set. TCRdb passed the multiplex PCR reads through MiXCR, listing each CDR3 protein once. The sample yields around 490,000 distinct CDR3 sequences, 15% to 20% seen once. Germline V CDR1 and CDR2: SGHTA, FQGNSA. Trimming cost V 1 base and J 6 bases, with 13 bases left between them. This CDR3 is built from 14 residues.

Sequencing was carried out using blood. This chain links TRBV7-2 with TRBJ2-7; D is uncertain. The receptor's source is a man in his forties with Graves' ophthalmopathy. The CDR3 coding sequence is TGTGCCAGCAGCTTAGACCCCTACGTGAGCGAGCAGTACTTC. This codes for CASSLDPYVSEQYF.